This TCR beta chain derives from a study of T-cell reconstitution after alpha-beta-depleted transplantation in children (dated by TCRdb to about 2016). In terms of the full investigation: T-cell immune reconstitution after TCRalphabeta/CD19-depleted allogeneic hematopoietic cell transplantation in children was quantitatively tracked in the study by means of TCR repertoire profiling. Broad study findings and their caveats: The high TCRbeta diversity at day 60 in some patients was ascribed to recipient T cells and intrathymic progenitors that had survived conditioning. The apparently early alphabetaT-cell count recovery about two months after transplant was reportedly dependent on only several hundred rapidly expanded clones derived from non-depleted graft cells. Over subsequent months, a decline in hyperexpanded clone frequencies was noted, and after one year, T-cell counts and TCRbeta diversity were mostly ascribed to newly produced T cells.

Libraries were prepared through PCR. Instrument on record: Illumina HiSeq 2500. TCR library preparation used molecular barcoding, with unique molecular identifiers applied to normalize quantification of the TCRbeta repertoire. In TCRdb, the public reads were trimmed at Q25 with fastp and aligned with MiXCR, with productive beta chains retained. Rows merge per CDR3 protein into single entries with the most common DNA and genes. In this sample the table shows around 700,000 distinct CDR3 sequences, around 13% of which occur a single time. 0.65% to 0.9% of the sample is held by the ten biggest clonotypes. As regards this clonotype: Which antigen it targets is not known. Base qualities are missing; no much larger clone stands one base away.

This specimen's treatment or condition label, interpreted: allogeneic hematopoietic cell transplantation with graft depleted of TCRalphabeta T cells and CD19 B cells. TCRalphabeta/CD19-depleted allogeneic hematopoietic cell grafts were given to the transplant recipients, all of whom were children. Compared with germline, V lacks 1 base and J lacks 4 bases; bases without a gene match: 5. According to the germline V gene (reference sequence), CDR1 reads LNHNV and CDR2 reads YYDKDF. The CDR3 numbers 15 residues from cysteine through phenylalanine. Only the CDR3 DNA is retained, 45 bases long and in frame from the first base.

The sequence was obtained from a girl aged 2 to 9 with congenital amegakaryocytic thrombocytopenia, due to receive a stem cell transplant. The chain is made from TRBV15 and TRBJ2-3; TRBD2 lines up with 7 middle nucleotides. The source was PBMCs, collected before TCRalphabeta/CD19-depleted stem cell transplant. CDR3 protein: CATSRVRRESDTQYF. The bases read TGTGCCACCAGCAGAGTAAGGCGGGAGTCAGATACGCAGTATTTT.